This T cell receptor (beta chain) originates from a study of technical replicates of blood from several donors. CDR3 length equals 13 residues. Germline values: CDR1 MNHNY, CDR2 SVGAGI (reference sequence). Between the trimmed V and J ends, which lost 6 bases and 3 bases, there was a span of 12 bases. Sequencing used immunoSEQ multiplex PCR; TCRdb keeps in-frame clones, though not all of them. The data contain about 44,000 clones, 96% of them seen just once; the ten biggest clones take up 0.35% to 0.4%. Sequencing input: T cells isolated from PBMCs. The clonotype originates from a human donor in good health. The V call is TRBV6-6, the J call TRBJ2-7; D not certain. CDR3: CASRGTTYYEQYF. The CDR3 nucleotides read TGTGCCAGCAGGGGTACTACGTACTACGAGCAGTACTTC.